These 3 T cell receptor beta chains originate from one sample sequenced in a study of blood T cell repertoires in COVID-19. Profiling relied on immunoSEQ multiplex PCR, and the TCRdb table lists in-frame clones only, not all of them. This table holds more than 200,000 clones, roughly four fifths found once. The sequenced sample consisted of peripheral blood. The origin of the receptors is a middle-aged woman with active or convalescent COVID-19.

The J gene is TRBJ2-7, the V gene TRBV5-8, with D tentatively TRBD1 (6 bases). Deletions cut 7 bases from V and 5 bases from J, with 13 bases between. CDR1 and CDR2 from the germline V gene are SGHTS and YDEGEE. The CDR3 consists of 12 residues. CDR3 region: CASSGVSDEQYF. In nucleotides, the CDR3 is TGTGCCAGCTCAGGGGTGTCGGACGAGCAGTACTTC. The whole variable domain, filled in from reference TRBV5-8 and TRBJ2-7, reads EAGVTQSPTHLIKTRGQQATLRCSPISGHTSVYWYQQALGLGLQFLLWYDEGEERNRGNFPPRFSGRQFPNYSSELNVNALELEDSALYLCASSGVSDEQYFGPGTRLTVT.

The V and J genes are TRBV29-1 and TRBJ1-2; TRBD1 matches at 9 bases. The germline V gene encodes CDR1 SQVTM and CDR2 ANQGSEA. This CDR3 is built from 12 residues. Trimming cost V 5 bases and J 7 bases; bases outside gene matches: 5. The chain's CDR3 is CSVRDRDRGYTF. CDR3 nucleotides: TGCAGCGTTCGGGACAGGGACCGTGGCTACACCTTC.

The chain uses TRBV7-9 and TRBJ2-7, with 7 positions matching TRBD1. This CDR3 is 14 amino acids long. Per germline, CDR1 SEHNR and CDR2 FQNEAQ (reference sequence). V lost 5 bases and J lost 3; bases outside the gene matches: 7. CDR3: CASSEGGTGYEQYF. The CDR3 nucleotides are TGTGCCAGCAGCGAAGGGGGCACTGGCTACGAGCAGTACTTC.